This TCR beta chain is drawn from a study of cytomegalovirus exposure and HLA in healthy donors. Study context: There were about 85 million unique TCRs (from HLA-typed donors) in an early data release. Of some 400 genotyped donors, 81% clustered with self-reported Caucasian donors.

This PCR relied on a set of 60 Vbeta primers and 13 Jbeta primers. TCRdb's table, derived via immunoSEQ multiplex PCR, lists solely in-frame clones and lacks some. The sample has tens of thousands of clones, just under 70% seen once. The CDR3 is 15 amino acids. V was cut by 5 bases and J by 7 bases, with 15 bases left in between. Per germline, CDR1 SEHNR and CDR2 FQNEAQ (reference sequence). Findings of the study overall: More clonal expansion characterized HLA-associated TCR beta chains than equally common others in a later analysis.

Only one count was recorded for this clone. What it recognizes is unknown. Whereas donors were nominally healthy upon sampling, unrecorded immune exposures were probable. This receptor was identified in a man aged 45 to 65 in good health and CMV-seronegative. The J gene is TRBJ1-6, the V gene TRBV7-9; a weak D match, TRBD1 (6 bases). The sequenced sample consisted of PBMCs. The CDR3 region is CASSARGFGNSPLHF. The CDR3 nucleotides are TGTGCCAGCAGCGCCAGGGGATTTGGCAATTCACCCCTCCACTTT.